This TCR beta chain stems from a study of cytomegalovirus exposure and HLA in healthy donors. General study results and limits: Cytomegalovirus-associated status was assigned to some 180 TCR beta chains. TCR clusters originating in the first cohort tended to co-occur in the approximately 120 validation repertoires, according to a later analysis. Using the classifier, cytomegalovirus status was reportedly diagnosed with high specificity and sensitivity. In vitro checks showed that a few CMV-associated chains really do target CMV antigens.

In germline, CDR1 is SGHRS, CDR2 YFSETQ. Trimming took 4 bases from V and 5 from J; bases not matched to a gene: 6. This CDR3 has 14 residues. Method: immunoSEQ multiplex PCR; TCRdb's copy keeps in-frame clones and lacks some. The sample holds some 170,000 clones, roughly 89% seen once. On this clone: No antigen is known for it.

This sequence was found in a woman aged 25 to 39 in good health and CMV-seronegative. Sample: PBMCs. The chain carries TRBV5-1 and TRBJ2-1; 7 bases line up with TRBD1. The CDR3 here is CASSIGQENNEQFF. The CDR3 nucleotides read TGCGCCAGCAGCATAGGACAGGAAAACAATGAGCAGTTCTTC.